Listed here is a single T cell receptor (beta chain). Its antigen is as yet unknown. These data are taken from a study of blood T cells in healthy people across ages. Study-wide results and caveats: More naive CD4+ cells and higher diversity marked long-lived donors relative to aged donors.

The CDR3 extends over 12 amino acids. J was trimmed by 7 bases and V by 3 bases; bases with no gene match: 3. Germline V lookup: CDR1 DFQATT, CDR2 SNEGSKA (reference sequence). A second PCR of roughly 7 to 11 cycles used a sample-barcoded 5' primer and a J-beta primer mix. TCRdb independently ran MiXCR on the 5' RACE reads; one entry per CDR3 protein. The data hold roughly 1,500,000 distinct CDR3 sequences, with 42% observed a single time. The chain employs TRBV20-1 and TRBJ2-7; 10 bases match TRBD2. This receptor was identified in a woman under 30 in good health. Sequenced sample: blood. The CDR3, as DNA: TGCAGTGCTAGGGAAGCGGGAGGGGAGCAGTACTTC. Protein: CSAREAGGEQYF.